A selection of T cell receptor beta chains follows, all from one sample in a study of blood T cell repertoires in COVID-19. Repertoires were generated with immunoSEQ multiplex PCR, while TCRdb's copy carries only in-frame clones and drops some. The data hold about 360,000 clones, with approximately 82% observed a single time. Sequencing used peripheral blood. All receptors derive from a man aged 25-45 years with active or convalescent COVID-19. The CDR3 runs from the conserved cysteine through the conserved F or W. D genes are given only for firm matches. Clone size is given for some rows only: seen once, a few or many times, or a class if the clone is expanded.

j_call	v_call	clone_size	d_call	cdr3_nt	cdr3_aa
TRBJ1-3	TRBV14	.	.	TGTGCCAGCAGCCAAGCCGCGTGGGCAGGGCACGGAAACACCATATATTTT	CASSQAAWAGHGNTIYF
TRBJ1-2	TRBV28	.	.	TGTGCCAGCAGTCAAATCCTCCCAGGAAACTATGGCTACACCTTC	CASSQILPGNYGYTF
TRBJ1-5	TRBV7-9	once	TRBD1	TGTGCCAGCAGCCGTCAGGGGGCCGGCAATCAGCCCCAGCATTTT	CASSRQGAGNQPQHF
TRBJ2-5	TRBV5-1	.	TRBD1	TGCGCCAGCAGCTTGCGAGGACAGGGGATAGAGACCCAGTACTTC	CASSLRGQGIETQYF
TRBJ2-6	TRBV11-3	.	.	TGTGCCAGCAGCTTATTAGGGGCGGCCAACGTCCTGACTTTC	CASSLLGAANVLTF
TRBJ2-1	TRBV13	.	TRBD1	TGTGCCAGCAGCTTTACTGGAGGGTCCGACAGGGGGTACAATGAGCAGTTCTTC	CASSFTGGSDRGYNEQFF
TRBJ1-5	TRBV27	.	TRBD1	TGTGCCAGCAGTTTCTTAGACAGGGGAGGTTTCAGCAATCAGCCCCAGCATTTT	CASSFLDRGGFSNQPQHF
TRBJ2-2	TRBV7-8	.	TRBD2	TGTGCCAGCAGCCCGGGGAGACTAGCGGGGGTCGGCGGGGAGCTGTTTTTT	CASSPGRLAGVGGELFF
TRBJ1-3	TRBV2	once	.	TGTGCCAGCAGTGACCGTTCCGTGGGAGTCTCTGGAAACACCATATATTTT	CASSDRSVGVSGNTIYF
TRBJ1-1	TRBV30	few	.	TGTGCCCTCGGACATTATACTGAAGCTTTCTTT	CALGHYTEAFF
TRBJ2-2	TRBV5-4	.	TRBD2	TGTGCCAGCAGCTTGTCGGGGGGGACGAACTCGAACACCGGGGAGCTGTTTTTT	CASSLSGGTNSNTGELFF
TRBJ1-4	TRBV7-2	.	.	TGTGCCAGCAGCTTGGGGGGACGAAATGAAAAACTGTTTTTT	CASSLGGRNEKLFF
TRBJ2-1	TRBV5-1	.	.	TGCGCCAGCAGCTTGAACCTCCCGAGCTCCTACAATGAGCAGTTCTTC	CASSLNLPSSYNEQFF
TRBJ2-3	TRBV11-3	.	TRBD2	TGTGCCAGCAGCTCCGGGACTAGCAGCACAGATACGCAGTATTTT	CASSSGTSSTDTQYF
TRBJ2-7	TRBV29-1	.	.	TGCAGCGTGGGGCAGACGCGAGGAGAGCAGTACTTC	CSVGQTRGEQYF
TRBJ2-3	TRBV3-1/TRBV3-2	.	.	TGTGCCAGCAGCCCCCAGGCCGAGCGGGTAAATGGAGATACGCAGTATTTT	CASSPQAERVNGDTQYF
TRBJ2-7	TRBV9	.	TRBD1	TGTGCCAGCAGCGCTACAGGGGCTCCCGACGGGGAGCAGTACTTC	CASSATGAPDGEQYF
TRBJ2-2	TRBV11-2	.	TRBD2	TGTGCCAGCAGCCAGACTAGCGGGAGTCACGGGGAGCTGTTTTTT	CASSQTSGSHGELFF
TRBJ2-7	TRBV5-1	.	.	TGCGCCAGCAGCCGGACTGCATCCTACGAGCAGTACTTC	CASSRTASYEQYF
TRBJ1-1	TRBV4-1	.	.	TGCGCCAGCAGGGGGGGGGCAGCTTTCTTT	CASRGGAAFF
TRBJ2-1	TRBV28	.	TRBD1	TGTGCCAGCGTGGGACAGGGGAGCGATGAGCAGTTCTTC	CASVGQGSDEQFF
TRBJ1-5	TRBV18	few	.	TGTGCCAGCTCACCAGAGGGACTTCAGCCCCAGCATTTT	CASSPEGLQPQHF
TRBJ1-4	TRBV30	.	.	TGTGCCTGGAGTGTACAGGCCTATGAAAAACTGTTTTTT	CAWSVQAYEKLFF
TRBJ2-7	TRBV7-3	.	.	TGTGCCAGCAGCTTTGGAGGGGGCGGAGAGCAGTACTTC	CASSFGGGGEQYF
TRBJ1-5	TRBV10-3	.	.	TGTGCCATCAGTGAGTCGAGCGGGAACAATCAGCCCCAGCATTTT	CAISESSGNNQPQHF
TRBJ1-1	TRBV7-3	once	.	TGTGCCAGCAGCTCGGGAGGACTGGGTAGCACTGAAGCTTTCTTT	CASSSGGLGSTEAFF
TRBJ1-2	TRBV5-1	.	TRBD1	TGCGCCAGCAGCGGGGACAGCCCTAACTATGGCTACACCTTC	CASSGDSPNYGYTF
TRBJ2-3	TRBV27	.	TRBD1	TGTGCCAGCAGGTCCGGGACAGCGAACACAGATACGCAGTATTTT	CASRSGTANTDTQYF
TRBJ1-5	TRBV7-2	.	.	TGTGCCAGCAGCTTAGTGGCAGGGCCGAACAATCAGCCCCAGCATTTT	CASSLVAGPNNQPQHF
TRBJ1-1	TRBV19	.	.	TGTGCCAGTAAACTACAAGCCATGAACACTGAAGCTTTCTTT	CASKLQAMNTEAFF